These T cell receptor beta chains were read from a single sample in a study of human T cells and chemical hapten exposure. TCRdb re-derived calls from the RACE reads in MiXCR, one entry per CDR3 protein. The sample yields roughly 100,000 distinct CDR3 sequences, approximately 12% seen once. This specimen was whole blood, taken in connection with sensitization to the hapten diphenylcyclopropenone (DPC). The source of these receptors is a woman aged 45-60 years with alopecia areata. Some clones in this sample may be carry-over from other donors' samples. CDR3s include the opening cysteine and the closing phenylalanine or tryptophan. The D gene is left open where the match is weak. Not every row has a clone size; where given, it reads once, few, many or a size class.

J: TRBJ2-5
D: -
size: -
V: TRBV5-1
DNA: TGCGCCAGCAGCATCGGGACCACAGGAATGGAGACCCAGTACTTC
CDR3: CASSIGTTGMETQYF

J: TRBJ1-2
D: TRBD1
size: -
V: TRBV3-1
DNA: TGTGCCAGCAGCCGGGGACAGGGGGTCCGTGGCTACACCTTC
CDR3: CASSRGQGVRGYTF

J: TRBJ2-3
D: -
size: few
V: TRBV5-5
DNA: TGTGCCAGCAGCTTGTGGGGACGCGGGGTCCCAGATACGCAGTATTTT
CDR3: CASSLWGRGVPDTQYF

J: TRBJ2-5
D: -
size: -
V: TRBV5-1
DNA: TGCGCCAGCAGCTTAAGAATAGCTCAAGAGACCCAGTACTTC
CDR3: CASSLRIAQETQYF

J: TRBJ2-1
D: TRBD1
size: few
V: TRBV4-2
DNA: TGTGCCAGCAGCCAAGTGGTGTCAGGGGGCGCTGAGCAGTTCTTC
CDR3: CASSQVVSGGAEQFF

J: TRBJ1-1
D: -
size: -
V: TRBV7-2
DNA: TGTGCCAGCAGCTTAGCAGGGCAGGGGATCACTGAAGCTTTCTTT
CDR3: CASSLAGQGITEAFF

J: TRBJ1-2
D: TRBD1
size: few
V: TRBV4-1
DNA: TGCGCCAGCAGCCAAGATCGCGCAGGGGGCTGGAATGGCTACACCTTC
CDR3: CASSQDRAGGWNGYTF

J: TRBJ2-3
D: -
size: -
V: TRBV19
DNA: TGTGCCAGTAGTAGTAGCGGAACTAGCACAGATACGCAGTATTTT
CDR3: CASSSSGTSTDTQYF

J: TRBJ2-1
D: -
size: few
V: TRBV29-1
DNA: TGCAGCGTTAAGCTCTTAGGGGTAGTCTACAATGAGCAGTTCTTC
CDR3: CSVKLLGVVYNEQFF

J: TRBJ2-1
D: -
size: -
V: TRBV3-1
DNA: TGTGCCAGCAGCCAACAACGACACAATGAGCAGTTCTTC
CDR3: CASSQQRHNEQFF

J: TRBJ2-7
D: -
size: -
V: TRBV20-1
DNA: TGCAGGGTTACAGGGCCAGTCTCCTACGAGCAGTACTTC
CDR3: CRVTGPVSYEQYF

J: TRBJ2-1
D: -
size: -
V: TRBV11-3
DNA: TGTGCCAGCAGCTCCTTTAACAATGAGCAGTTCTTC
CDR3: CASSSFNNEQFF

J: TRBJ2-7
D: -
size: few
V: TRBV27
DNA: TGTGCCAGCAGTTTGTTGCCGAAGGGGCAGATCGAGCAGTACTTC
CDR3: CASSLLPKGQIEQYF

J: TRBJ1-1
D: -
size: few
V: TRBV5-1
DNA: TGCGCCAGCAGCTTGTTCTTCATGAACACTGAAGCTTTCTTT
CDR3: CASSLFFMNTEAFF

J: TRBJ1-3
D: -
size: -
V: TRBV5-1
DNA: TGCGCCAGCAGCTTGGAGGGTGGAAACACCATATATTTT
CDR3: CASSLEGGNTIYF

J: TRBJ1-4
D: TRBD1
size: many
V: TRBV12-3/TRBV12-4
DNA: TGTGCCAGCAGGGGGGACAGAGTGGGCGAAAAACTGTTTTTT
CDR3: CASRGDRVGEKLFF

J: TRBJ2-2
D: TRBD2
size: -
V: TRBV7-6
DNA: TGTGCCAGCAGCCCAGAGAGCGGGGGTCTTGCCGGGGAGCTGTTTTTT
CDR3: CASSPESGGLAGELFF

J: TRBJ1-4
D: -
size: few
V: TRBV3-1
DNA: TGTGCCAGCAGCCAAGTGCGCCCGAGTCTTGGGATTACTAATGAAAAACTGTTTTTT
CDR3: CASSQVRPSLGITNEKLFF

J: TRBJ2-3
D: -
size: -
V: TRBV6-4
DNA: TGTGCCAGCTTCCGACTGTTCATGATTGGGGATACGCAGTATTTT
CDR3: CASFRLFMIGDTQYF

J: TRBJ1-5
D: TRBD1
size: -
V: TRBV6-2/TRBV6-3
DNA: TGTGCCAGCAGACGGACAGGGAGTAGGGAGCCCCAGCATTTT
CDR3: CASRRTGSREPQHF

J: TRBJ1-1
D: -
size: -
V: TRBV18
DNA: TGTGCCAGCTCACCACAGAGTGGTCATGGAGGAAACACTGAAGCTTTCTTT
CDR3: CASSPQSGHGGNTEAFF

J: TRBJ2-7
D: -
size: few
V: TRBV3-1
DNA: TGTGCCAGCAGCTCGGGACTCCGTATGGAGCAGTACTTC
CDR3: CASSSGLRMEQYF

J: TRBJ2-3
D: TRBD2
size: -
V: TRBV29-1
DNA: TGCAGCGGGGCAAGGGCTAGCGGGAGTGATACGCAGTATTTT
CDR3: CSGARASGSDTQYF

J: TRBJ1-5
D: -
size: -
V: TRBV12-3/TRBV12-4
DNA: TGTGCCAGCAGTAGACAGGAGAAGGAGGAGCAGCCCCAGCATTTT
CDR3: CASSRQEKEEQPQHF

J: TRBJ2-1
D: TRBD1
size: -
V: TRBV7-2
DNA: TGTGCCAGCAGCTTTGACATGGACAGGGGGCGAAGTAATGAGCAGTTCTTC
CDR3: CASSFDMDRGRSNEQFF

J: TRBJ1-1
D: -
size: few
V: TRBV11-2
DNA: TGTGCCAGCAGCTTGCAGACGGTGAACACTGAAGCTTTCTTT
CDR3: CASSLQTVNTEAFF

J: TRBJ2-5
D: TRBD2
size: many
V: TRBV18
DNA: TGTGCCAGCTCACCGGAAGCCCCGGGACTAGCGGGCCAAGAGACCCAGTACTTC
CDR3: CASSPEAPGLAGQETQYF